One T cell receptor (beta chain) is described in this entry. The antigen remains undetermined. This specimen comes from a study of shared clonotypes between healthy human individuals. From germline, CDR1 is SEHNR and CDR2 FQNEAQ (reference sequence). The V end was cut by 7 bases, the J end by 6 bases, with 13 bases between. There are 13 residues in the CDR3. This table comes from immunoSEQ multiplex PCR, and its TCRdb copy is limited to in-frame clones, with some not included. Here the sample spans a few hundred thousand clones, under 80% being singletons. Study-level results: About 5% was the fraction of naive CD4 clonotypes found shared across four donors.

The sequenced sample was memory CD4+ T cells sorted from blood. The subset is: CD45RA-negative fraction. The TCR originated in a man aged 25 to 40 in good health. The rearrangement links TRBV7-9 to TRBJ2-1; D uncertain. CDR3 in DNA: TGTGCCAGCACCACACCCAAGGGCAATGAGCAGTTCTTC. Translation gives CASTTPKGNEQFF.